The 10 T cell receptor beta chains listed next were all sequenced from one sample in a study of blood T cell repertoires in COVID-19. The data were produced by immunoSEQ multiplex PCR, yet TCRdb's version contains in-frame clones alone and is incomplete. The sample lists approximately 330,000 clones, around 91% seen once, with roughly 1% in the top ten. Sequencing used peripheral blood. All receptors come from a middle-aged woman with COVID-19, enrolled during active disease.

The chain links TRBV27 to TRBJ1-4; no reliable D call. The CDR3 runs 14 residues. CDR1 and CDR2 (germline): MNHEY, SMNVEV (reference sequence). The ends were cut back, 3 bases at V and 7 bases at J, with 12 bases in the middle. The CDR3 loop is CASSLSPYSEKLFF. The CDR3 DNA sequence: TGTGCCAGCAGTTTGAGTCCATACAGTGAAAAACTGTTTTTT.

The chain couples TRBV4-3 to TRBJ1-2; D might be TRBD1 (6 bases). The CDR3 runs to 13 residues. V gave up 2 bases and J gave up 5 bases, with 9 bases separating them. The V gene's germline CDR1 is LGHNA and CDR2 YSLEER. The CDR3 region is CASSQRQGYGYTF. The CDR3 nucleotides read TGCGCCAGCAGCCAAAGGCAGGGGTATGGCTACACCTTC.

This chain uses TRBV9 with TRBJ1-3; 10 nucleotides match TRBD1. Germline CDR1 and CDR2: SGDLS and YYNGEE. V trimming: 2 bases; J trimming: 0 bases; junction bases outside the gene matches: 8. This CDR3 is 18 amino acids long. CDR3 nucleotide sequence: TGTGCCAGCAGCGTGATGGGACAGGGGTCTCTCTCTGGAAACACCATATATTTT. Translating gives CASSVMGQGSLSGNTIYF.

This clone was seen a few times. V usage is TRBV7-2 and J usage is TRBJ1-1, with D uncertain. Trimming took off 2 bases at V and 4 bases at J, with 11 bases between the two ends. Germline-derived CDR1 and CDR2 are SGHTA and FQGNSA. The CDR3 has 14 residues. CDR3: CASSLMLGGTEAFF. Here the CDR3 DNA reads TGTGCCAGCAGCTTAATGTTAGGAGGCACTGAAGCTTTCTTT.

The rearrangement joins TRBV27 to TRBJ2-7; tentative D call: TRBD2 (7 bases). Looked up from germline, CDR1 is MNHEY and CDR2 is SMNVEV (reference sequence). CDR3 length: 15 amino acids. Trimming took off 7 bases at V and 4 bases at J, with 20 bases between the two ends. The CDR3: CASTREGGPLYEQYF. DNA of the CDR3: TGTGCCAGCACAAGGGAGGGGGGACCGCTTTACGAGCAGTACTTC.

This clone was detected once. V is TRBV28 and J is TRBJ2-7; 7 positions match TRBD1. This CDR3 has 13 amino acids. Germline CDR1 and CDR2: MDHEN and SYDVKM. V dropped 11 bases and J dropped 3; count of bases not matched to a gene: 10. In DNA, the CDR3 is TGTGCCGGGGCTGGGGACAGTGGCTACGAGCAGTACTTC. Translation: CAGAGDSGYEQYF.

J is TRBJ2-2 and V is TRBV9; TRBD1 agrees at 9 bases. With 2 bases clipped from V and 7 bases from J, the junction kept 6 bases outside the gene matches. From germline, CDR1 is SGDLS and CDR2 YYNGEE. This CDR3 comprises 15 residues. The CDR3 DNA reads as TGTGCCAGCAGCGTCCTACAGGGGGCGGACGGGGAGCTGTTTTTT. This encodes CASSVLQGADGELFF.

V is TRBV5-1 and J is TRBJ2-1; 9 bases match TRBD1. The CDR3 is made up of 16 amino acids. From germline, CDR1 is SGHRS and CDR2 YFSETQ. V shed 3 bases and J 0 bases; nucleotides not matched to a gene: 4. As DNA, the CDR3 is TGCGCCAGCAGCTCGGGGACAGGGAGCTCCTACAATGAGCAGTTCTTC. This encodes CASSSGTGSSYNEQFF. Combining the CDR3 with reference TRBV5-1 and TRBJ2-1 gives the whole variable domain KAGVTQTPRYLIKTRGQQVTLSCSPISGHRSVSWYQQTPGQGLQFLFEYFSETQRNKGNFPGRFSGRQFSNSRSEMNVSTLELGDSALYLCASSSGTGSSYNEQFFGPGTRLTVL.

The chain employs TRBV6-5 and TRBJ1-5, with a weak D call TRBD1 (5 bases). The CDR3 totals 15 residues. Trimming took off 0 bases at V and 5 bases at J, with 11 bases between the two ends. CDR1 is MNHEY, CDR2 SVGAGI, per germline. CDR3 residues: CASSYSGGQDQPQHF. In nucleotides, the CDR3 is TGTGCCAGCAGTTACTCCGGGGGTCAGGATCAGCCCCAGCATTTT.

The chain recombines TRBV7-2 with TRBJ1-4; D gene uncertain. Germline assignment: CDR1 SGHTA and CDR2 FQGNSA. V was cut by 0 bases and J by 10 bases, with 12 bases left in between. The CDR3 spans 14 residues. CDR3 DNA: TGTGCCAGCAGCTTAGCGGTACAGTTGGGAAAACTGTTTTTT. Translation: CASSLAVQLGKLFF. The full variable domain, completed using reference TRBV7-2 and TRBJ1-4, is GAGVSQSPSNKVTEKGKDVELRCDPISGHTALYWYRQSLGQGLEFLIYFQGNSAPDKSGLPSDRFSAERTGGSVSTLTIQRTQQEDSAVYLCASSLAVQLGKLFFGSGTQLSVL.